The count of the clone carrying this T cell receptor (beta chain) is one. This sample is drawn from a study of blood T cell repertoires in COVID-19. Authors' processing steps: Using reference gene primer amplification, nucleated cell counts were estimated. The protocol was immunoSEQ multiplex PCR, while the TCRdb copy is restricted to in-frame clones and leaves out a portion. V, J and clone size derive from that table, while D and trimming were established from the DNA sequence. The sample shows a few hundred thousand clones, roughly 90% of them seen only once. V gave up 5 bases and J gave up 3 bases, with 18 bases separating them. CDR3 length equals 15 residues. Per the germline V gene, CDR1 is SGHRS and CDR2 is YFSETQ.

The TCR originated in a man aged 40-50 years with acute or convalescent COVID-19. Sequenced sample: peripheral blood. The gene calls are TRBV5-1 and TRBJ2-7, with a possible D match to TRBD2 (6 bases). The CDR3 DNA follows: TGCGCCAGCAGTCAAAGTTCCGGGACTGGCTACGAGCAGTACTTC. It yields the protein CASSQSSGTGYEQYF.